Here is one T cell receptor (beta chain) with its context. What it recognizes is unknown. This sample was taken from a study of glioma-infiltrating T cells. Findings of the study overall: Very few CDR3 sequences were shared between tissue and blood. Tissue-blood divergence was below expectation in non-neoplastic patients, above in gliomas.

The V gene lost 6 bases and the J gene lost 3 bases, with 15 bases spanning the gap. Germline V gene data show CDR1 as MDHEN and CDR2 as SYDVKM. The CDR3 length is 14 residues. Using RNA template, CDR3s of TCR alpha and beta were amplified with iRepertoire arm-PCR. Tissue mRNA or PBMC total RNA, 100-400 ng, went into one-step reverse transcription and amplification. TCRdb reprocessed the multiplex PCR reads with MiXCR, giving one entry per CDR3 protein. Of 3,000 to 3,500 distinct CDR3 sequences listed, over 35% are singletons. This rearrangement joins TRBV28 to TRBJ2-7, with TRBD1 as a possible D gene (5 bases). This clonotype was obtained from a human donor with low-grade glioma or glioblastoma, undergoing nonglioma brain surgery, or in good health (not recorded which). Sequencing was done on a sample of glioma tissue, nonneoplastic brain tissue, or PBMCs (not recorded which). CDR3 sequence: CASSLQGKLYEQYF. The CDR3 bases are TGTGCCAGCAGCCTCCAGGGTAAGCTCTACGAGCAGTACTTC.